The T cell receptor (beta chain) under discussion was sequenced for a study of shared clonotypes between healthy human individuals. Study-wide points: Generation of non-shared clonotypes was less probable than generation of clonotypes shared by all four donors.

In the case of this clone: No antigen is known for it. Other DNA sequences in the sample encode the same CDR3.

Libraries were prepared by immunoSEQ multiplex PCR; TCRdb keeps only in-frame clonotypes and omits some of them. The sample contains nearly 2 million clones, 85% to 95% of which appear only once. Only CD45RO-negative cells positively selected for CCR7 counted as naive CD8 cells, so terminally differentiated effector memory CD45RA+ cells were excluded. Trimming removed 1 base from V and 5 bases from J, with 11 bases in between. The CDR3 consists of 14 residues. Per the germline V gene, CDR1 is MGHRA and CDR2 is YSYEKL. Sequenced: naive CD8+ T cells sorted from blood. The source is a man between 18 and 35 years old in good health. The chain couples TRBV4-1 to TRBJ2-5; no clear D. This CDR3 reads CASSQVRATETQYF. In DNA, the CDR3 is TGCGCCAGCAGCCAAGTTAGGGCGACGGAGACCCAGTACTTC.